The rows below give T cell receptor beta chains drawn from one sample of a study of blood T cell repertoires in COVID-19. TCRdb keeps only in-frame clones here, not all; method: immunoSEQ multiplex PCR. The sample yields 200,000 or so clones, 84% seen once. What was sequenced was peripheral blood. The receptors originated from a human donor in a cohort sampled during active COVID-19. Both conserved end residues are part of each CDR3. Each record gives: J gene, V gene, clone size, D gene, CDR3 protein, CDR3 DNA. D genes are given only for firm matches. Clone size is shown for a subset of rows, as once, few, many or a class of expanded clone.

j_call: TRBJ2-5; v_call: TRBV28; clone_size: few; d_call: -; cdr3_aa: CASSSRQETQYF; cdr3_nt: TGTGCCAGCAGTTCCCGGCAAGAGACCCAGTACTTC
j_call: TRBJ1-4; v_call: TRBV4-1; clone_size: once; d_call: -; cdr3_aa: CASSQVFGRGAEKLFF; cdr3_nt: TGCGCCAGCAGCCAAGTTTTTGGCAGGGGCGCCGAAAAACTGTTTTTT
j_call: TRBJ1-5; v_call: TRBV5-6; clone_size: few; d_call: TRBD1; cdr3_aa: CASSPTGGNQPQHF; cdr3_nt: TGTGCCAGCAGCCCCACAGGGGGCAATCAGCCCCAGCATTTT
j_call: TRBJ2-7; v_call: TRBV29-1; clone_size: -; d_call: -; cdr3_aa: CSVGVAYEQYF; cdr3_nt: TGCAGCGTCGGTGTGGCCTACGAGCAGTACTTC
j_call: TRBJ1-1; v_call: TRBV5-1; clone_size: -; d_call: TRBD1; cdr3_aa: CASSTGDGSEAFF; cdr3_nt: TGCGCCAGCAGCACAGGGGACGGCTCTGAAGCTTTCTTT
j_call: TRBJ2-2; v_call: TRBV6-4; clone_size: -; d_call: TRBD2; cdr3_aa: CASSPGTSGTGELFF; cdr3_nt: TGTGCCAGCAGTCCCGGGACTAGCGGCACCGGGGAGCTGTTTTTT
j_call: TRBJ1-1; v_call: TRBV30; clone_size: -; d_call: -; cdr3_aa: CAWSRLGGNTEAFF; cdr3_nt: TGTGCCTGGAGTCGCCTTGGGGGCAACACTGAAGCTTTCTTT
j_call: TRBJ2-5; v_call: TRBV9; clone_size: -; d_call: -; cdr3_aa: CASSVGPTGQETQYF; cdr3_nt: TGTGCCAGCAGCGTAGGTCCTACAGGGCAAGAGACCCAGTACTTC
j_call: TRBJ2-2; v_call: TRBV9; clone_size: once; d_call: -; cdr3_aa: CASSTRSGANTGELFF; cdr3_nt: TGTGCCAGCAGCACTCGTAGCGGAGCGAACACCGGGGAGCTGTTTTTT
j_call: TRBJ2-5; v_call: TRBV12-5; clone_size: -; d_call: TRBD2; cdr3_aa: CASGLGTSGEETQYF; cdr3_nt: TGTGCTAGTGGGCTCGGGACTAGCGGAGAAGAGACCCAGTACTTC
j_call: TRBJ2-3; v_call: TRBV28; clone_size: -; d_call: TRBD1; cdr3_aa: CASSLRGQGLSSTDTQYF; cdr3_nt: TGTGCCAGCAGTTTAAGGGGACAGGGATTATCTAGCACAGATACGCAGTATTTT
j_call: TRBJ1-2; v_call: TRBV15; clone_size: few; d_call: -; cdr3_aa: CATSTLGYTF; cdr3_nt: TGTGCCACCAGCACCCTGGGCTACACCTTC
j_call: TRBJ2-3; v_call: TRBV29-1; clone_size: -; d_call: TRBD1; cdr3_aa: CSVGDRGGTDTQYF; cdr3_nt: TGCAGCGTTGGCGACAGGGGGGGAACAGATACGCAGTATTTT
j_call: TRBJ1-1; v_call: TRBV18; clone_size: once; d_call: TRBD1; cdr3_aa: CASSRTGNPTAVNTEAFF; cdr3_nt: TGTGCCAGCTCGCGGACAGGGAACCCTACCGCGGTGAACACTGAAGCTTTCTTT
j_call: TRBJ2-2; v_call: TRBV11-2; clone_size: -; d_call: -; cdr3_aa: CASMLVGSSIPGELFF; cdr3_nt: TGTGCCAGCATGCTGGTCGGGTCCTCCATTCCCGGGGAGCTGTTTTTT
j_call: TRBJ2-1; v_call: TRBV5-1; clone_size: -; d_call: -; cdr3_aa: CASSLARVSSYNEQFF; cdr3_nt: TGCGCCAGCAGCTTGGCTCGGGTTAGCTCCTACAATGAGCAGTTCTTC
j_call: TRBJ2-3; v_call: TRBV3-1/TRBV3-2; clone_size: -; d_call: TRBD2; cdr3_aa: CASSPPGGIDTQYF; cdr3_nt: TGTGCCAGCAGCCCACCCGGGGGGATAGATACGCAGTATTTT
j_call: TRBJ2-1; v_call: TRBV5-1; clone_size: -; d_call: TRBD2; cdr3_aa: CASSLALTSGTNNEQFF; cdr3_nt: TGCGCCAGCAGCTTGGCCTTGACTAGCGGGACGAACAATGAGCAGTTCTTC
j_call: TRBJ2-1; v_call: TRBV5-4; clone_size: -; d_call: -; cdr3_aa: CASSLDSGSYNEQFF; cdr3_nt: TGTGCCAGCAGCTTGGACAGCGGCTCCTACAATGAGCAGTTCTTC
j_call: TRBJ1-1; v_call: TRBV25-1; clone_size: -; d_call: -; cdr3_aa: CASSAGRENTEAFF; cdr3_nt: TGTGCCAGCAGTGCGGGCAGGGAGAACACTGAAGCTTTCTTT
j_call: TRBJ1-3; v_call: TRBV27; clone_size: -; d_call: -; cdr3_aa: CASPAGGVRGNTIYF; cdr3_nt: TGTGCCAGCCCCGCGGGGGGGGTGAGGGGAAACACCATATATTTT
j_call: TRBJ1-2; v_call: TRBV5-8; clone_size: -; d_call: -; cdr3_aa: CASSFGGNYGYTF; cdr3_nt: TGTGCCAGCAGCTTTGGCGGCAACTATGGCTACACCTTC
j_call: TRBJ1-5; v_call: TRBV6-5; clone_size: -; d_call: TRBD1; cdr3_aa: CASSRQGGPQHF; cdr3_nt: TGTGCCAGCAGTAGACAGGGAGGGCCCCAGCATTTT
j_call: TRBJ1-5; v_call: TRBV4-1; clone_size: few; d_call: -; cdr3_aa: CASSQEEPSPQHF; cdr3_nt: TGCGCCAGCAGCCAAGAAGAGCCGTCGCCCCAGCATTTT
j_call: TRBJ2-1; v_call: TRBV2; clone_size: -; d_call: TRBD2; cdr3_aa: CASTEGIAGPNEQFF; cdr3_nt: TGTGCCAGCACCGAAGGTATAGCGGGGCCCAATGAGCAGTTCTTC
j_call: TRBJ2-5; v_call: TRBV24-1; clone_size: -; d_call: TRBD1; cdr3_aa: CATSPAPGQGQETQYF; cdr3_nt: TGTGCCACCAGTCCCGCCCCGGGACAGGGACAAGAGACCCAGTACTTC
j_call: TRBJ1-1; v_call: TRBV7-8; clone_size: once; d_call: -; cdr3_aa: CASSFSGKNTEAFF; cdr3_nt: TGTGCCAGCAGCTTTTCAGGGAAGAACACTGAAGCTTTCTTT
j_call: TRBJ1-1; v_call: TRBV6-5; clone_size: -; d_call: TRBD1; cdr3_aa: CASSISYRGLTEAFF; cdr3_nt: TGTGCCAGCAGTATAAGCTACAGGGGGCTGACTGAAGCTTTCTTT